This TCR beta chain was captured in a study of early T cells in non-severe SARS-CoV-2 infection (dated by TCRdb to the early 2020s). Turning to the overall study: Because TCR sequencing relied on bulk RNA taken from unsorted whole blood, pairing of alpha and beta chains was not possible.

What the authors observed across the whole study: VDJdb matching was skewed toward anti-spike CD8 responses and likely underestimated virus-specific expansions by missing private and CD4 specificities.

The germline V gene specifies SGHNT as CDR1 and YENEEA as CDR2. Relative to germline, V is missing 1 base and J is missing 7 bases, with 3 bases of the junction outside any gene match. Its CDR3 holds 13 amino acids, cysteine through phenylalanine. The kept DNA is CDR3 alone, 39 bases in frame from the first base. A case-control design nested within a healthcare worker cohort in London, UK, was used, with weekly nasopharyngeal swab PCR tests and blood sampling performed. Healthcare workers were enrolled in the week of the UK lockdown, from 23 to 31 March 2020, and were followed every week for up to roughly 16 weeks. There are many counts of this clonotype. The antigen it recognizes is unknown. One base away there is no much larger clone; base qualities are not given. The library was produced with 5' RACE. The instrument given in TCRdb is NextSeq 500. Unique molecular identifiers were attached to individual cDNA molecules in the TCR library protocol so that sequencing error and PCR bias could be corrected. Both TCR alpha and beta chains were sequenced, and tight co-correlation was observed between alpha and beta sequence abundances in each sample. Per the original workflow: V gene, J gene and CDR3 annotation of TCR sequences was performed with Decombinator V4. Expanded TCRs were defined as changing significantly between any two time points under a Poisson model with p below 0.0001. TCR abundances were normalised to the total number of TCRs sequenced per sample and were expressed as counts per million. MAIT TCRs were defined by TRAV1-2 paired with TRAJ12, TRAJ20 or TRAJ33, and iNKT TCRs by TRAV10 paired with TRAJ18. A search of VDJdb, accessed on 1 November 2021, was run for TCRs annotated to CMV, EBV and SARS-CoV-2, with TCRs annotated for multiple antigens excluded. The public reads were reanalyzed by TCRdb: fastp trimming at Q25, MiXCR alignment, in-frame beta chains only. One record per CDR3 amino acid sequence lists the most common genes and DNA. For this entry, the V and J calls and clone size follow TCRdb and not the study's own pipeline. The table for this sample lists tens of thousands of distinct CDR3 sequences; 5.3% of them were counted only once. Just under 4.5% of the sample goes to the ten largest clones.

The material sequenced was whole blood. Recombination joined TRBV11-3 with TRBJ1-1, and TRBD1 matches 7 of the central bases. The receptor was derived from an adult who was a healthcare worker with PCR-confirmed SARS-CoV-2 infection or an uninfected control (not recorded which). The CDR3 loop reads CASSLGWTGEAFF. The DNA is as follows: TGTGCCAGCAGCTTAGGGTGGACAGGTGAAGCTTTCTTT. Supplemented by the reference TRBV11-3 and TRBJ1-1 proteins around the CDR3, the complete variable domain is EAGVVQSPRYKIIEKKQPVAFWCNPISGHNTLYWYLQNLGQGPELLIRYENEEAVDDSQLPKDRFSAERLKGVDSTLKIQPAELGDSAVYLCASSLGWTGEAFFGQGTRLTVV.